Following are 5 T cell receptor beta chains from one sample sequenced in a study of cytomegalovirus exposure and HLA in healthy donors. PCR employed 60 Vbeta and 13 Jbeta primers. Sequencing used immunoSEQ multiplex PCR; TCRdb keeps in-frame clones, though not all of them. The table includes about 110,000 clones, 70% to 80% detected once. The source material was PBMCs. These receptors all stem from a woman in her thirties or forties in good health and CMV-seronegative.

The CDR3 region has the DNA TGTGCCAGCAGCTTGTTGGACAAAAACACTGAAGCTTTCTTT. Its translation is CASSLLDKNTEAFF. The J gene is TRBJ1-1, the V gene TRBV5-5; a possible D gene is TRBD1 (5 bases). This CDR3 region has 14 residues. Trimming cost V 1 base and J 2 bases, with 9 bases left between them. Germline V gives CDR1 SGHKS, CDR2 YYEKEE (reference sequence).

This clone was found a few times. The chain is built from TRBV29-1 and TRBJ1-5; possible D gene TRBD1, 6 bases. This CDR3 contains 16 residues. V lost 5 bases, J lost 0 bases, and 17 bases lay in between. Germline CDR1 is SQVTM and CDR2 is ANQGSEA. This chain's CDR3 is CSVRTDLPHSNQPQHF. Written as DNA, the CDR3 is TGCAGCGTTAGGACAGACCTACCGCATAGCAATCAGCCCCAGCATTTT.

The chain combines TRBV5-1 with TRBJ1-4; D may be TRBD1 (5 bases). V was clipped by 0 bases and J by 4 bases, with 10 bases between them. The CDR3 is made up of 15 amino acids. From germline, CDR1 is SGHRS and CDR2 YFSETQ. As DNA, the CDR3 is TGCGCCAGCAGCTTGGTGGGGCAGATTAATGAAAAACTGTTTTTT. Translated: CASSLVGQINEKLFF.

The V and J genes are TRBV10-2 and TRBJ2-7, with 8 bases that match TRBD1. The CDR3 contains 13 residues. Germline trimming cut 7 bases from V and 6 bases from J; bases unmatched to any gene: 8. CDR1 is WSHSY, CDR2 SAAADI, per germline. CDR3 loop: CASIRTGTGEQYF. The CDR3 region has the DNA TGCGCCAGCATTAGGACAGGGACGGGCGAGCAGTACTTC.

This clone was found once. The chain links TRBV27 to TRBJ1-6, with D tentatively TRBD1 (6 bases). Germline-derived CDR1 and CDR2 are MNHEY and SMNVEV (reference sequence). The CDR3 contains 15 residues. Trimming cost V 0 bases and J 6 bases, with 9 bases left between them. CDR3 residues: CASSLSGGGNSPLHF. The DNA for the CDR3 is TGTGCCAGCAGTTTATCAGGGGGTGGTAATTCACCCCTCCACTTT.